In this sample, the clone carrying this T cell receptor beta chain turned up a few times. What it recognizes is unknown. This entry comes from a study of human T cells and chemical hapten exposure. At the level of the study: Sensitization applied 2% DPC to roughly 2 cm by roughly 2 cm of upper inner arm skin.

TCRdb re-called the RACE reads through MiXCR, storing one row per CDR3 protein. The sample shows 300,000 to 350,000 distinct CDR3 sequences, approximately 6.3% of them seen only once. General observations from the study: No shift was seen in TCRs above 1 in 1000 frequency with DPC sensitization. It should be noted that donors had alopecia, so their immune response may differ from healthy people's.

Time point in this sample: patch test 1, 2 weeks after DPC sensitization. Treatment given: therapeutic diphenylcyclopropenone sensitization with weekly scalp DPC. Someone pulled total RNA out of unfractionated whole blood. CDR3 length: 15 residues. CDR1 and CDR2 (germline): MNHEY, SVGAGI. V dropped 3 bases and J dropped 6; count of bases not matched to a gene: 7. The V gene is TRBV6-5, the J gene TRBJ2-3; the match to TRBD2 covers 9 bases. This TCR came from a woman younger than 30 with alopecia areata. Some clones in this sample may be carry-over from other donors' samples. Material: whole blood, obtained in connection with sensitization to the hapten diphenylcyclopropenone (DPC). CDR3 sequence: CASSYSSGAADTQYF. The CDR3 DNA follows: TGTGCCAGCAGTTATTCTAGCGGGGCTGCGGATACGCAGTATTTT.